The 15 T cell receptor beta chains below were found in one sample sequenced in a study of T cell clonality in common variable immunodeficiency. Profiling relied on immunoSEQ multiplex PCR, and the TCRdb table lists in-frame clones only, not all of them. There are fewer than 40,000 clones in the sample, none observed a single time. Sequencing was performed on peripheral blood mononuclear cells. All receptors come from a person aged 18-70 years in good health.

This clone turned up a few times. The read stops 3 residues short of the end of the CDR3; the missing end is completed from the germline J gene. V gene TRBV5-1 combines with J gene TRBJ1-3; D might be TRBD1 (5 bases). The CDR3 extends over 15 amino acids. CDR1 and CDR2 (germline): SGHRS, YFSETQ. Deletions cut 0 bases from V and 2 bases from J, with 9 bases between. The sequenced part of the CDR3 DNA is TGCGCCAGCAGCTTGGCGCTAGGGGCTGGAAACACC. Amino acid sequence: CASSLALGAGNT. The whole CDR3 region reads CASSLALGAGNTIYF.

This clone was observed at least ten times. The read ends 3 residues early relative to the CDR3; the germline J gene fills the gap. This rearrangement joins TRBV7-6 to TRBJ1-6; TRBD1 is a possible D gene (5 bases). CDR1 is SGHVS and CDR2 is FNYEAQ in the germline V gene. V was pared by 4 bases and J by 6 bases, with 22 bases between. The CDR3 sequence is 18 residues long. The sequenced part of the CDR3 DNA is TGTGCCAGCAGCTCCAGTCCCGCAGGGAAAAGGATTAATTCACCC. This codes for CASSSSPAGKRINSP. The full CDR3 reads CASSSSPAGKRINSPLHF.

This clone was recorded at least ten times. CDR3 residues: CASSLVVAGVYEQYF. The CDR3 bases that were read are TGTGCCAGCAGCTTAGTGGTAGCGGGGGTCTACGAG. The V gene is TRBV7-2, the J gene TRBJ2-7, with TRBD2 identical over 9 bases. The read halts 3 residues ahead of the CDR3 end, with the missing end drawn from the germline J gene. CDR3 length: 15 amino acids. The germline CDR1 and CDR2 sequences are SGHTA and FQGNSA. With V trimmed by 1 base and J by 3 bases, 4 bases remained unmatched.

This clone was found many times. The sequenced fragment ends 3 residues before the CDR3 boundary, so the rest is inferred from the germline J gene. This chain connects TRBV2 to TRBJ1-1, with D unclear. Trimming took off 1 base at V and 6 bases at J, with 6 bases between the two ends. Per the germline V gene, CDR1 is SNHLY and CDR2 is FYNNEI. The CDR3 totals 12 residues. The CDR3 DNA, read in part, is TGTGCCAGCAGTGAAGAGGTGCCTGAA. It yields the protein CASSEEVPE. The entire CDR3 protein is CASSEEVPEAFF.

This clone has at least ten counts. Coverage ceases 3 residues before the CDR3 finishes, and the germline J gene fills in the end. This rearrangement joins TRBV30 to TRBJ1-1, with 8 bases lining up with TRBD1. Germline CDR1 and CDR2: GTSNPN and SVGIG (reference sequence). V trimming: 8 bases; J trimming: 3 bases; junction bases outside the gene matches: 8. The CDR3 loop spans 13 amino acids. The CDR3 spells CARRTGWDTEAFF. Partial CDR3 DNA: TGTGCCCGCCGGACAGGGTGGGACACTGAA.

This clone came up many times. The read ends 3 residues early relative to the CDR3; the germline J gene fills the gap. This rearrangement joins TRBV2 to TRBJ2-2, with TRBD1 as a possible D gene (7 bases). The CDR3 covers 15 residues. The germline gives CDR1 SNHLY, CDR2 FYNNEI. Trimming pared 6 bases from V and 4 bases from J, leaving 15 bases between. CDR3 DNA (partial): TGTGCCAGCAGGCGGACAGGAGGGAGCACCGGGGAG. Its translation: CASRRTGGSTGE. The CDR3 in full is CASRRTGGSTGELFF.

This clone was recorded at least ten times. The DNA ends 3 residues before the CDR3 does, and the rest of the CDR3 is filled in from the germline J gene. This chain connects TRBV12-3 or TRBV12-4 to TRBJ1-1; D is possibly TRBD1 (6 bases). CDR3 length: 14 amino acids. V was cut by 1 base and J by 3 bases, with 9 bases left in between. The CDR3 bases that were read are TGTGCCAGCAGTTTAGGGTGGGGGCACACTGAA. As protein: CASSLGWGHTE. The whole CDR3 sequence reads CASSLGWGHTEAFF.

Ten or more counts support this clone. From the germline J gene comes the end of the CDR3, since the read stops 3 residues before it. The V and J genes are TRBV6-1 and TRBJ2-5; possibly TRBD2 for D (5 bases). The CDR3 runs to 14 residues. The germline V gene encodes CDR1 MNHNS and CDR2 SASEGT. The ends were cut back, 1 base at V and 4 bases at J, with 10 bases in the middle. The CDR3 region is CASSEGGQGETQYF. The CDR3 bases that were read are TGTGCCAGCAGTGAAGGAGGGCAAGGAGAGACC.

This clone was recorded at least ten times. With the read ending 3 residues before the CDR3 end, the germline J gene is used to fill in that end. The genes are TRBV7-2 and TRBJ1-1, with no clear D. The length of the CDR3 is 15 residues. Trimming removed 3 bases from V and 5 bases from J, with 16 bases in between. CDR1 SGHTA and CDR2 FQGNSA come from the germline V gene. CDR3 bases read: TGTGCCAGCAGCTTTAGAGGCCGGCCGGGGACTGAA. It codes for CASSFRGRPGTE. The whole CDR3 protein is CASSFRGRPGTEAFF.

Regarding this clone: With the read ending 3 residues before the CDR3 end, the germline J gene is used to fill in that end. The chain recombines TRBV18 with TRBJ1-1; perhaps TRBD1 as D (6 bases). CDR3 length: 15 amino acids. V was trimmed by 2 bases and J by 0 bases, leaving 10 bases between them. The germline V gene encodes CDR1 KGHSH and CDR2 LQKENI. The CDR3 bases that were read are TGTGCCAGCTCACCAGCAGGACAGATGAACACTGAA. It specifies CASSPAGQMNTE. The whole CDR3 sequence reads CASSPAGQMNTEAFF. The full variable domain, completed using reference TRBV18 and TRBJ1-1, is NAGVMQNPRHLVRRRGQEARLRCSPMKGHSHVYWYRQLPEEGLKFMVYLQKENIIDESGMPKERFSAEFPKEGPSILRIQQVVRGDSAAYFCASSPAGQMNTEAFFGQGTRLTVV.

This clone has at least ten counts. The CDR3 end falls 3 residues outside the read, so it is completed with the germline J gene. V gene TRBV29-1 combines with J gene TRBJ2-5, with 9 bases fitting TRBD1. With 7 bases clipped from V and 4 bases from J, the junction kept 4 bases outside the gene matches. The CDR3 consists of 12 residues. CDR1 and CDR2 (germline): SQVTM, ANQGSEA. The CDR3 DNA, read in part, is TGCAGCGCGGGACAGGGAACAGAGACC. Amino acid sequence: CSAGQGTET. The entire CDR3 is CSAGQGTETQYF.

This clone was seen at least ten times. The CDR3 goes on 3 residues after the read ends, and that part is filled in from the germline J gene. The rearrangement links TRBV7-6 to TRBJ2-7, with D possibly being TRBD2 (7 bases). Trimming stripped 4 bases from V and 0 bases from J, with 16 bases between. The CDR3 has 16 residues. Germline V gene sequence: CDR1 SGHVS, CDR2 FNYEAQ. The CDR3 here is CASSSGGRTYSYEQYF. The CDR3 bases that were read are TGTGCCAGCAGCTCGGGGGGCAGGACTTACTCCTACGAG.

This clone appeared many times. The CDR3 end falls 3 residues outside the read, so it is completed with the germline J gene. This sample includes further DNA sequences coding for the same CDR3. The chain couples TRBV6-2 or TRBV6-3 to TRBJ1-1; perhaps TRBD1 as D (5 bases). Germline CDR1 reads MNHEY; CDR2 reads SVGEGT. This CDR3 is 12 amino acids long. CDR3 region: CASSYFRETAFF. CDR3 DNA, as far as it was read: TGTGCCAGCAGTTACTTCAGGGAGACA.

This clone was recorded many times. The CDR3: CASSPDTLYGYTF. The covered CDR3 bases are TGTGCCAGCAGCCCCGATACTCTCTATGGC. The chain is built from TRBV7-9 and TRBJ1-2; D call uncertain. Read sequence stops 3 residues before the CDR3 end, and the germline J gene provides the missing end. CDR3 length equals 13 residues. Germline V gene lookup returns CDR1 SEHNR and CDR2 FQNEAQ (reference sequence). The V end lost 5 bases, the J end lost 4 bases, and 11 bases lay between the germline ends.

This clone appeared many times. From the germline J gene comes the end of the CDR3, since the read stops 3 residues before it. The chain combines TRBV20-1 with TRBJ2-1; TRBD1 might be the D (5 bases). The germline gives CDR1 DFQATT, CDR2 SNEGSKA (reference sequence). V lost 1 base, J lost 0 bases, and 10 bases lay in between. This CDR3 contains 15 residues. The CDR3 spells CSARAGQGSYNEQFF. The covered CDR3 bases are TGCAGTGCTAGAGCCGGACAAGGCTCCTACAATGAG.